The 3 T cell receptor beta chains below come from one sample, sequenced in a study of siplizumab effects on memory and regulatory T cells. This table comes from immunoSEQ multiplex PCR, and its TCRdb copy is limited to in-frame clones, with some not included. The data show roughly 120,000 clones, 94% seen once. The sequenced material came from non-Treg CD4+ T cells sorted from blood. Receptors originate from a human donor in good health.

The CDR3, as DNA: TGCGCCAGCAGCCAAGGATGGGGACAGGGGGCACATCAGCCCCAGCATTTT. It encodes CASSQGWGQGAHQPQHF. V usage is TRBV4-1 and J usage is TRBJ1-5, with TRBD1 matching 12 bases. After removal of 1 base from V and 5 bases from J, the junction contained 6 bases not matched to a gene. Germline CDR1 MGHRA, CDR2 YSYEKL. This CDR3 region has 17 residues.

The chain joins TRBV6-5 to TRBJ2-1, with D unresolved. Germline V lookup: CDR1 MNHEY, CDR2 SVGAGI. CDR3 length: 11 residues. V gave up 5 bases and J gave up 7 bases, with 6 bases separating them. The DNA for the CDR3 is TGTGCCAGCAGTAACACTAATGAGCAGTTCTTC. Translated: CASSNTNEQFF.

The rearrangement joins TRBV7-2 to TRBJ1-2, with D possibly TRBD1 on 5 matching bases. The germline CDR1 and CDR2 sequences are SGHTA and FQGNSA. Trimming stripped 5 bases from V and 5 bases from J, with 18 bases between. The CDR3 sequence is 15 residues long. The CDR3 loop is CASSPPQGLGYGYTF. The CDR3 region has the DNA TGTGCCAGCAGCCCCCCCCAGGGACTGGGGTATGGCTACACCTTC. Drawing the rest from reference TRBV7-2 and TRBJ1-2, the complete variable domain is GAGVSQSPSNKVTEKGKDVELRCDPISGHTALYWYRQSLGQGLEFLIYFQGNSAPDKSGLPSDRFSAERTGGSVSTLTIQRTQQEDSAVYLCASSPPQGLGYGYTFGSGTRLTVV.